Presented here are 11 T cell receptor beta chains from one specimen sequenced in a study of cytomegalovirus exposure and HLA in healthy donors. Assay used: immunoSEQ multiplex PCR; TCRdb lists only in-frame clones, some missing. The table shows some 150,000 clones, with 86% occurring only once. The sample consisted of PBMCs. The receptors come from a human donor in good health.

The chain combines TRBV4-1 with TRBJ2-5; 10 bases are a match to TRBD2. This CDR3 has 18 residues. V was clipped by 1 base and J by 4 bases; unmatched bases: 12. CDR1 MGHRA and CDR2 YSYEKL come from the germline V gene. CDR3 sequence reads: CASSQGVGLAGVVETQYF. The CDR3 DNA sequence: TGCGCCAGCAGCCAAGGAGTTGGTCTAGCGGGGGTGGTAGAGACCCAGTACTTC.

The V and J genes are TRBV6-5 and TRBJ2-7, with D perhaps TRBD2 (7 bases). CDR3 length: 14 amino acids. Per germline, CDR1 MNHEY and CDR2 SVGAGI. V lost 2 bases and J 3 bases, leaving 11 bases between the germline ends. CDR3 amino acids: CASSYGGAIYEQYF. Written as DNA, the CDR3 is TGTGCCAGCAGTTACGGGGGGGCGATCTACGAGCAGTACTTC.

The gene calls are TRBV6-1 and TRBJ1-2; D gene uncertain. This CDR3 contains 14 residues. Germline V gives CDR1 MNHNS, CDR2 SASEGT. With 2 bases removed from V and 6 bases from J, the gap between germline ends came to 13 bases. CDR3: CASSEREVGDGYTF. Here the CDR3 DNA reads TGTGCCAGCAGTGAACGCGAAGTCGGGGATGGCTACACCTTC.

This clone was seen only once. The V and J genes are TRBV15 and TRBJ1-5; D is perhaps TRBD1 (6 bases). Per the germline V gene, CDR1 is LNHNV and CDR2 is YYDKDF (reference sequence). The CDR3 runs to 16 residues. Trimming took 2 bases from V and 6 from J, leaving 17 bases between them. The chain's CDR3 is CATSRSGAGLGQPQHF. The CDR3 DNA reads as TGTGCCACCAGCAGATCAGGGGCGGGCCTGGGTCAGCCCCAGCATTTT. Variable domain in full (rest from reference TRBV15 and TRBJ1-5): DAMVIQNPRYQVTQFGKPVTLSCSQTLNHNVMYWYQQKSSQAPKLLFHYYDKDFNNEADTPDNFQSRRPNTSFCFLDIRSPGLGDTAMYLCATSRSGAGLGQPQHFGDGTRLSIL.

The table lists this clone with a few counts. The rearrangement links TRBV10-3 to TRBJ1-1; TRBD1 might be the D (5 bases). This CDR3 is 14 amino acids long. Germline values: CDR1 ENHRY, CDR2 SYGVKD. The V end was cut by 3 bases, the J end by 3 bases, with 11 bases between. The CDR3 here is CAISEPGLDTEAFF. CDR3 sequence (DNA): TGTGCCATCAGTGAACCGGGACTGGACACTGAAGCTTTCTTT.

The gene calls are TRBV7-9 and TRBJ1-2; D not certain. Per germline, CDR1 SEHNR and CDR2 FQNEAQ (reference sequence). The V and J ends lost 1 base and 3 bases respectively, with 9 bases between them. CDR3 length: 14 amino acids. The CDR3 here is CASSLDGIDYGYTF. CDR3 coding DNA: TGTGCCAGCAGCTTAGACGGGATAGACTATGGCTACACCTTC.

The chain couples TRBV6-5 to TRBJ2-7; D possibly corresponds to TRBD2 (6 bases). The V end was cut by 3 bases, the J end by 4 bases, with 10 bases between. Germline CDR1 MNHEY, CDR2 SVGAGI. The CDR3 totals 13 residues. CDR3 nucleotide sequence: TGTGCCAGCAGTTATTACGGGAGTTACGAGCAGTACTTC. Amino acids: CASSYYGSYEQYF.

This chain uses TRBV7-2 with TRBJ2-7; D is possibly TRBD1 (5 bases). Germline loops: CDR1 SGHTA, CDR2 FQGNSA. This CDR3 has 16 residues. V was cut by 5 bases and J by 1 base, with 18 bases left in between. Here the CDR3 reads CASSPFAGFGSYEQYF. In DNA form, the CDR3 reads TGTGCCAGCAGCCCATTTGCAGGGTTTGGATCCTACGAGCAGTACTTC.

This rearrangement joins TRBV21-1 to TRBJ2-7; TRBD1 reflects the table's D call only, with no check against the DNA. TRBV21-1 is a pseudogene. The CDR3 runs 13 residues. The CDR3 here is CASSADRGYEQYF. CDR3 coding DNA: TGTGCCAGCAGCGCCGACAGGGGGTACGAGCAGTACTTC.

V and J are TRBV7-9 and TRBJ2-1; D possibly corresponds to TRBD2 (5 bases). From germline, CDR1 is SEHNR and CDR2 FQNEAQ (reference sequence). This CDR3 is 16 amino acids long. V was cut by 5 bases and J by 2 bases, with 16 bases left in between. Written as DNA, the CDR3 is TGTGCCAGCAGCCCAACGGGATCGCGGACCTACAATGAGCAGTTCTTC. Residues: CASSPTGSRTYNEQFF.

The genes are TRBV18 and TRBJ2-3; TRBD2 is a possible D gene (5 bases). The V gene's germline CDR1 is KGHSH and CDR2 LQKENI. The CDR3 totals 15 residues. V was clipped by 6 bases and J by 3 bases, with 16 bases between them. The CDR3 loop reads CASSLGVLSTDTQYF. As DNA, the CDR3 is TGTGCCAGCTCGCTCGGGGTCCTTAGTACAGATACGCAGTATTTT.